The next 11 T cell receptor beta chains were all read from a single sample in a study of control samples from healthy donors and cancer patients. Data came from immunoSEQ multiplex PCR; TCRdb stores just in-frame clones and leaves some out. The repertoire consists of about 250,000 clones, with almost 85% occurring once and the leading ten covering approximately 12%. Sequencing was done on a sample of PBMCs. The receptor set was obtained from a woman aged 60 to 75 with lung cancer.

For the CDR3, the DNA is TGTGCCAGCAGCTTTGCCGGGACAGGCAATGAAAAACTGTTTTTT. It codes for CASSFAGTGNEKLFF. This chain joins TRBV5-6 and TRBJ1-4; 8 bases fit TRBD1. This CDR3 is 15 amino acids long. From germline, CDR1 is SGHDT and CDR2 YYEEEE. Trimming took 2 bases from V and 5 from J; bases not matched to a gene: 5.

This clone was counted a single time. The chain is built from TRBV7-2 and TRBJ1-1; no reliable D call. Trimming removed 1 base at V and 3 bases at J, with 6 bases between. The CDR3 consists of 13 residues. The germline gives CDR1 SGHTA, CDR2 FQGNSA. The CDR3 reads CASSLGSHTEAFF. The CDR3 DNA is TGTGCCAGCAGCTTAGGCTCCCACACTGAAGCTTTCTTT. The full variable domain, with the rest looked up from reference TRBV7-2 and TRBJ1-1, is GAGVSQSPSNKVTEKGKDVELRCDPISGHTALYWYRQSLGQGLEFLIYFQGNSAPDKSGLPSDRFSAERTGGSVSTLTIQRTQQEDSAVYLCASSLGSHTEAFFGQGTRLTVV.

This chain connects TRBV5-1 to TRBJ2-7; TRBD1 agrees at 7 bases. Trimming cost V 0 bases and J 6 bases; bases outside gene matches: 9. This CDR3 contains 15 residues. Germline CDR1 reads SGHRS; CDR2 reads YFSETQ. This CDR3 reads CASSLGGTAFGEQYF. CDR3 bases: TGCGCCAGCAGCTTGGGGGGGACAGCTTTCGGCGAGCAGTACTTC.

The genes are TRBV10-3 and TRBJ1-1, with a tentative D call TRBD1 (5 bases). The CDR3 totals 13 residues. Trimming shortened V by 8 bases and J by 0 bases, and 10 bases separated the two germline ends. The germline V gene encodes CDR1 ENHRY and CDR2 SYGVKD. This chain's CDR3 is CAIQTDLNTEAFF. CDR3 sequence (DNA): TGTGCCATCCAGACAGATCTGAACACTGAAGCTTTCTTT.

The chain has TRBV28 and TRBJ2-1; possible D gene TRBD1, 6 bases. The germline V and J ends were trimmed by 3 bases and 9 bases, with 12 bases remaining between them. Germline CDR1 reads MDHEN; CDR2 reads SYDVKM. This CDR3 has 13 residues. Here the CDR3 reads CASSLSGAGEQFF. CDR3 in DNA: TGTGCCAGCAGTTTGTCAGGGGCTGGTGAGCAGTTCTTC.

The chain recombines TRBV4-1 with TRBJ2-7, with D tentatively TRBD1 (5 bases). The germline CDR1 and CDR2 sequences are MGHRA and YSYEKL. The CDR3 has 15 amino acids. The V and J ends lost 2 bases and 3 bases respectively, with 14 bases between them. CDR3 DNA sequence: TGCGCCAGCAGCCAACAAACGACAGCCTACTACGAGCAGTACTTC. It encodes CASSQQTTAYYEQYF.

This chain uses TRBV9 with TRBJ1-1; no clear D. Trimming shortened V by 0 bases and J by 9 bases, and 12 bases separated the two germline ends. CDR3 length equals 13 residues. From germline, CDR1 is SGDLS and CDR2 YYNGEE. CDR3: CASSVALSEKAFF. The CDR3 DNA sequence: TGTGCCAGCAGCGTAGCGTTGTCAGAGAAAGCTTTCTTT. The variable domain in full, with the rest retrieved from reference TRBV9 and TRBJ1-1, is DSGVTQTPKHLITATGQRVTLRCSPRSGDLSVYWYQQSLDQGLQFLIQYYNGEERAKGNILERFSAQQFPDLHSELNLSSLELGDSALYFCASSVALSEKAFFGQGTRLTVV.

This chain links TRBV20-1 with TRBJ1-5, with D unclear. The CDR3 runs to 17 residues. Trimming removed 3 bases from V and 1 base from J, with 19 bases in between. CDR1 and CDR2 from the germline V gene are DFQATT and SNEGSKA (reference sequence). CDR3 in amino acids: CSASPRPTGRSNQPQHF. The CDR3 bases are TGCAGTGCTAGTCCCCGACCGACCGGGCGGAGCAATCAGCCCCAGCATTTT.

The chain has TRBV12-3 or TRBV12-4 and TRBJ1-1; no clear D. V gave up 8 bases and J gave up 7 bases, with 11 bases separating them. The CDR3 covers 11 residues. For the CDR3, the DNA is TGTGCCAGCGGTCCAGGCATTGAAGCTTTCTTT. Translated, it gives CASGPGIEAFF.

The chain is built from TRBV5-6 and TRBJ1-1; 9 bases map to TRBD1. The CDR3 contains 17 residues. J lost 1 base, V lost 4 bases, and 11 bases had no gene match. Germline values: CDR1 SGHDT, CDR2 YYEEEE. Written as DNA, the CDR3 is TGTGCCAGCAGCCCTGACAGGGGGAGCCTTGGGAACACTGAAGCTTTCTTT. The encoded protein is CASSPDRGSLGNTEAFF. The whole variable domain, filled in from reference TRBV5-6 and TRBJ1-1, reads DAGVTQSPTHLIKTRGQQVTLRCSPKSGHDTVSWYQQALGQGPQFIFQYYEEEERQRGNFPDRFSGHQFPNYSSELNVNALLLGDSALYLCASSPDRGSLGNTEAFFGQGTRLTVV.

The chain couples TRBV3-1 (or the pseudogene TRBV3-2) to TRBJ2-7; TRBD2 aligns across 7 bases. J was trimmed by 0 bases and V by 1 base; bases with no gene match: 6. This CDR3 is built from 16 residues. Germline V gives CDR1 LGHDT, CDR2 YNNKEL (reference sequence). The DNA for the CDR3 is TGTGCCAGCAGCCAAGGTATACTAGCGCTCTCCTACGAGCAGTACTTC. Translating gives CASSQGILALSYEQYF.